The entry below describes one TCR beta chain. Antigen unknown. The sample comes from a study of cytomegalovirus exposure and HLA in healthy donors. Whole-study findings and limits: In a later analysis, a missense DCLRE1C variant was linked to TCR beta V- and J-gene trimming.

The germline V gene has CDR1 SGHTA and CDR2 FQGNSA. CDR3 length: 16 amino acids. V gave up 5 bases and J gave up 0 bases, with 11 bases separating them. The PCR was carried out with 60 Vbeta primers and 13 Jbeta primers. The method was immunoSEQ multiplex PCR; TCRdb's version includes in-frame clones alone and lacks a portion of them. The table includes about 150,000 clones, less than 9.5% detected once. V and J are TRBV7-2 and TRBJ2-6; tentatively, D is TRBD2 (6 bases). The clonotype comes from a male donor in good health and CMV-seronegative. Sequencing was done on a sample of PBMCs. CDR3 sequence: CASSPRGISGANVLTF. The CDR3 region has the DNA TGTGCCAGCAGCCCCCGGGGGATCTCTGGGGCCAACGTCCTGACTTTC.